Below, 29 T cell receptor beta chains from the same sample are listed, as sequenced in a study of blood T cell repertoires in COVID-19. Measured with immunoSEQ multiplex PCR; TCRdb has only the in-frame clones, and not every one. The sample lists some 99,000 clones; roughly 80% were seen once. Sequenced: peripheral blood. The receptors were sampled from an elderly woman with acute or convalescent COVID-19.

This clone is a singleton in its sample. The rearrangement joins TRBV3-1 (or the pseudogene TRBV3-2) to TRBJ1-5; D unclear. Germline CDR1 is LGHDT and CDR2 is YNNKEL (reference sequence). CDR3 size: 17 residues. Trimming removed 3 bases from V and 0 bases from J, with 15 bases in between. CDR3 loop: CASSHLARSYSNQPQHF. The CDR3 DNA reads as TGTGCCAGCAGCCACCTCGCCAGGTCCTATAGCAATCAGCCCCAGCATTTT.

The DNA of the CDR3 is TGTGCCAGTAGTCTCTTGGGGGGACGACACAATGAGCAGTTCTTC. Translation gives CASSLLGGRHNEQFF. This chain joins TRBV19 and TRBJ2-1, with a weak D call TRBD2 (6 bases). The V gene lost 5 bases and the J gene lost 5 bases, with 16 bases spanning the gap. Per germline, CDR1 LNHDA and CDR2 SQIVND (reference sequence). CDR3 length: 15 amino acids.

This clone was recorded a few times. The chain joins TRBV19 to TRBJ2-7; 7 bases are a match to TRBD1. Unmatched junction bases numbered 6, after V lost 1 base and J lost 3 bases. CDR1 and CDR2 from the germline V gene are LNHDA and SQIVND (reference sequence). The CDR3 consists of 15 residues. CDR3 coding DNA: TGTGCCAGTAGTATAGCCTGGACAGGATTCTACGAGCAGTACTTC. Protein product: CASSIAWTGFYEQYF.

This rearrangement joins TRBV2 to TRBJ2-2; 8 nucleotides line up with TRBD1. This CDR3 is 15 amino acids long. CDR1 and CDR2 from the germline V gene are SNHLY and FYNNEI. With 6 bases clipped from V and 0 bases from J, the junction kept 3 bases outside the gene matches. CDR3 sequence reads: CASSVDRANTGELFF. The CDR3 coding sequence is TGTGCCAGCAGCGTGGACAGGGCGAACACCGGGGAGCTGTTTTTT.

The chain uses TRBV7-2 and TRBJ1-1; 11 positions agree with TRBD1. Germline trimming cut 5 bases from V and 8 bases from J; bases unmatched to any gene: 4. Germline-derived CDR1 and CDR2 are SGHTA and FQGNSA. This CDR3 spans 13 amino acids. The CDR3 is CASSRDRGAEAFF. In DNA, the CDR3 is TGTGCCAGCAGCCGGGACAGGGGGGCCGAAGCTTTCTTT. Complete variable domain (other parts from reference TRBV7-2 and TRBJ1-1): GAGVSQSPSNKVTEKGKDVELRCDPISGHTALYWYRQSLGQGLEFLIYFQGNSAPDKSGLPSDRFSAERTGGSVSTLTIQRTQQEDSAVYLCASSRDRGAEAFFGQGTRLTVV.

V gene TRBV28 combines with J gene TRBJ1-4; TRBD1 matches at 7 bases. CDR3 length equals 14 residues. CDR1 and CDR2 from the germline V gene are MDHEN and SYDVKM. Unmatched junction bases numbered 3, after V lost 4 bases and J lost 4 bases. CDR3 region: CASSYGTDNEKLFF. In DNA, the CDR3 is TGTGCCAGCAGTTACGGGACAGATAATGAAAAACTGTTTTTT.

This chain uses TRBV18 with TRBJ2-7; TRBD2 is a possible D gene (6 bases). Trimming stripped 2 bases from V and 0 bases from J, with 14 bases between. The CDR3 sequence is 16 residues long. Looked up from germline, CDR1 is KGHSH and CDR2 is LQKENI. The CDR3 here is CASSPNQGLSSYEQYF. The CDR3 DNA is TGTGCCAGCTCACCAAACCAGGGACTGAGCTCCTACGAGCAGTACTTC.

The chain recombines TRBV7-2 with TRBJ2-1; D gene uncertain. From germline, CDR1 is SGHTA and CDR2 FQGNSA. The CDR3 loop spans 15 amino acids. Trimming left V 3 bases short and J 6 bases short, with 15 bases between. The CDR3 bases are TGTGCCAGCAGCTTTGGAGTCAGAGTCTCCAATGAGCAGTTCTTC. This translates into CASSFGVRVSNEQFF.

This chain uses TRBV2 with TRBJ1-5; 10 bases map to TRBD1. Losses at the gene ends were 4 bases for V and 5 bases for J; bases not matched to a gene: 2. The CDR3 covers 14 residues. In germline, CDR1 is SNHLY, CDR2 FYNNEI. The CDR3 sequence is CASSAGQGDQPQHF. The CDR3 DNA is TGTGCCAGCAGTGCCGGACAGGGGGATCAGCCCCAGCATTTT.

The chain has TRBV7-2 and TRBJ1-2; 7 bases are a match to TRBD1. CDR1 and CDR2 (germline): SGHTA, FQGNSA. The CDR3 has 17 amino acids. The J segment lost 0 bases and the V segment lost 0 bases, leaving 7 bases of the junction unmatched. DNA for the CDR3: TGTGCCAGCAGCTTAGCCAAGGGGGCAGGGGCTAACTATGGCTACACCTTC. Residues: CASSLAKGAGANYGYTF.

The chain is built from TRBV10-3 and TRBJ2-2; the D gene is possibly TRBD1 (5 bases). V was trimmed by 3 bases and J by 7 bases, leaving 12 bases between them. The V gene's germline CDR1 is ENHRY and CDR2 SYGVKD. The length of the CDR3 is 14 residues. In DNA, the CDR3 is TGTGCCATCAGTGAAGAACGACAGAGCGGGGAGCTGTTTTTT. Amino acids: CAISEERQSGELFF.

V usage is TRBV21-1 and J usage is TRBJ1-2; TRBD1 was called by the table and not checked on the DNA. TRBV21-1 is a documented pseudogene. This CDR3 has 12 residues. The CDR3 loop is CASRDSNYGYTF. The CDR3 coding sequence is TGTGCCAGCAGAGACAGCAACTATGGCTACACCTTC.

The rearrangement uses TRBV18 and TRBJ2-3; TRBD2 matches 14 bases. The V segment lost 6 bases and the J segment 5 bases; nucleotides outside the gene matches: 7. Germline CDR1 reads KGHSH; CDR2 reads LQKENI. The CDR3 is 16 residues long. The CDR3 here is CASSRTSGGHGDTQYF. The CDR3, as DNA: TGTGCCAGCTCCAGGACTAGCGGGGGGCATGGAGATACGCAGTATTTT.

This clone was detected only a few times. The chain has TRBV19 and TRBJ1-1; the D is unclear. The CDR3 is 15 residues long. Trimming took off 4 bases at V and 7 bases at J, with 19 bases between the two ends. In germline, CDR1 is LNHDA, CDR2 SQIVND (reference sequence). The CDR3 DNA reads TGTGCCAGTAGTACCCTGGCCAGTTCAAGAGGTGAAGCTTTCTTT. Translating it yields CASSTLASSRGEAFF.

The rearrangement joins TRBV6-2 or TRBV6-3 to TRBJ1-2; 10 bases match TRBD1. Germline CDR1 MNHEY, CDR2 SVGEGT. There are 16 residues in the CDR3. Germline trimming cut 6 bases from V and 4 bases from J; bases unmatched to any gene: 11. In DNA form, the CDR3 reads TGTGCCAGCAGACCTCCGGGACAGGGGTTAATCTATGGCTACACCTTC. It translates to CASRPPGQGLIYGYTF.

This clone turned up a few times. The genes are TRBV28 and TRBJ2-2; weak D call: TRBD1 (6 bases). This CDR3 is 14 amino acids long. Germline values: CDR1 MDHEN, CDR2 SYDVKM. The V and J ends lost 6 bases and 4 bases respectively, with 12 bases between them. CDR3 region: CASSLTGSTGELFF. The CDR3 bases are TGTGCCAGCAGCCTCACAGGGAGCACCGGGGAGCTGTTTTTT. The variable domain in full, completed from reference TRBV28 and TRBJ2-2, reads DVKVTQSSRYLVKRTGEKVFLECVQDMDHENMFWYRQDPGLGLRLIYFSYDVKMKEKGDIPEGYSVSREKKERFSLILESASTNQTSMYLCASSLTGSTGELFFGEGSRLTVL.

The CDR3 bases are TGTGCCAGTAGTAGAGGACACCTCTATGGCTACACCTTC. It is translated as CASSRGHLYGYTF. This sequence joins TRBV19 and TRBJ1-2; TRBD1 might be the D (5 bases). V was trimmed by 4 bases and J by 4 bases, leaving 10 bases between them. Looked up from germline, CDR1 is LNHDA and CDR2 is SQIVND (reference sequence). CDR3 size: 13 residues.

This chain connects TRBV5-5 to TRBJ1-2; 9 nucleotides match TRBD1. Germline V gives CDR1 SGHKS, CDR2 YYEKEE (reference sequence). The CDR3 runs 14 residues. Trimming removed 3 bases from V and 2 bases from J; junction bases left unmatched: 2. CDR3 sequence: CASSWGQGNYGYTF. The CDR3 region has the DNA TGTGCCAGCAGCTGGGGACAGGGAAACTATGGCTACACCTTC.

V usage is TRBV28 and J usage is TRBJ1-1; 7 bases agree with TRBD1. In germline, CDR1 is MDHEN, CDR2 SYDVKM. This CDR3 spans 14 amino acids. Trimming took 5 bases from V and 1 from J; bases not matched to a gene: 4. CDR3 coding DNA: TGTGCCAGCAGTCCCGGGACAGAGAACACTGAAGCTTTCTTT. It encodes CASSPGTENTEAFF.

This chain uses TRBV5-1 with TRBJ2-3; D gene ambiguous. This CDR3 has 15 residues. The germline V gene encodes CDR1 SGHRS and CDR2 YFSETQ. The germline V and J ends were trimmed by 1 base and 2 bases, with 11 bases remaining between them. The DNA for the CDR3 is TGCGCCAGCAGCTTGAAGCCTAGGAACACAGATACGCAGTATTTT. It codes for CASSLKPRNTDTQYF. Full variable domain (rest looked up from reference TRBV5-1 and TRBJ2-3): KAGVTQTPRYLIKTRGQQVTLSCSPISGHRSVSWYQQTPGQGLQFLFEYFSETQRNKGNFPGRFSGRQFSNSRSEMNVSTLELGDSALYLCASSLKPRNTDTQYFGPGTRLTVL.

J is TRBJ2-5 and V is TRBV7-9; the match to TRBD2 covers 10 bases. With V trimmed by 5 bases and J by 5 bases, 8 bases remained unmatched. Germline CDR1 is SEHNR and CDR2 is FQNEAQ (reference sequence). The CDR3 runs 15 residues. The CDR3 loop is CASSPRSGGWETQYF. CDR3 in DNA: TGTGCCAGCAGCCCCCGTAGCGGGGGGTGGGAGACCCAGTACTTC. Drawing the rest from reference TRBV7-9 and TRBJ2-5, the complete variable domain is DTGVSQNPRHKITKRGQNVTFRCDPISEHNRLYWYRQTLGQGPEFLTYFQNEAQLEKSRLLSDRFSAERPKGSFSTLEIQRTEQGDSAMYLCASSPRSGGWETQYFGPGTRLLVL.

The chain uses TRBV18 and TRBJ2-2, with D possibly TRBD1 on 5 matching bases. Trimming removed 4 bases from V and 0 bases from J, with 15 bases in between. In germline, CDR1 is KGHSH, CDR2 LQKENI. The CDR3 has 17 residues. The CDR3 protein is CASSRREGAANTGELFF. DNA for the CDR3: TGTGCCAGCTCACGACGAGAAGGGGCCGCGAACACCGGGGAGCTGTTTTTT. The full variable domain, its missing parts supplied by reference TRBV18 and TRBJ2-2, is NAGVMQNPRHLVRRRGQEARLRCSPMKGHSHVYWYRQLPEEGLKFMVYLQKENIIDESGMPKERFSAEFPKEGPSILRIQQVVRGDSAAYFCASSRREGAANTGELFFGEGSRLTVL.

The chain recombines TRBV5-1 with TRBJ1-1, with 8 bases fitting TRBD1. J was trimmed by 7 bases and V by 0 bases; bases with no gene match: 8. CDR1 and CDR2 from the germline V gene are SGHRS and YFSETQ. The CDR3 extends over 15 amino acids. CDR3 bases: TGCGCCAGCAGCTTGGGGGCCAGGGGGCTAGGTGAAGCTTTCTTT. Its translation: CASSLGARGLGEAFF.

The chain combines TRBV4-1 with TRBJ2-5; 10 bases line up with TRBD2. CDR1 and CDR2 (germline): MGHRA, YSYEKL. J gave up 2 bases and V 0 bases, and 6 bases lay outside the gene matches. The CDR3 length is 17 residues. CDR3 sequence: CASSQEGTSGVQETQYF. CDR3 bases: TGCGCCAGCAGCCAAGAAGGAACTAGCGGGGTTCAAGAGACCCAGTACTTC.

The genes are TRBV3-1 (or the pseudogene TRBV3-2) and TRBJ1-1; D may be TRBD1 (6 bases). The germline V and J ends were trimmed by 4 bases and 9 bases, with 15 bases remaining between them. Per the germline V gene, CDR1 is LGHDT and CDR2 is YNNKEL (reference sequence). CDR3 length equals 13 residues. The CDR3 sequence: CASSRRQEPQAFF. The CDR3 DNA sequence: TGTGCCAGCAGCCGGAGACAGGAACCTCAAGCTTTCTTT.

The rearrangement uses TRBV30 and TRBJ2-5; D remains unclear. Germline CDR1 and CDR2: GTSNPN and SVGIG (reference sequence). The CDR3 consists of 11 residues. The germline V and J ends were trimmed by 0 bases and 6 bases, with 5 bases remaining between them. The CDR3: CAWSVGKTQYF. Written as DNA, the CDR3 is TGTGCCTGGAGTGTTGGCAAGACCCAGTACTTC.

CDR3 bases: TGTGCCAGCAGCTCTCCCCAGGGAATGTGGAACACCATATATTTT. This gives the protein CASSSPQGMWNTIYF. The V and J genes are TRBV7-2 and TRBJ1-3, with a possible D match to TRBD1 (5 bases). The ends were cut back, 4 bases at V and 7 bases at J, with 17 bases in the middle. The CDR3 runs 15 residues. Looked up from germline, CDR1 is SGHTA and CDR2 is FQGNSA.

V and J are TRBV7-8 and TRBJ1-1; D unclear. CDR1 SGHVS and CDR2 FQNEAQ come from the germline V gene. The CDR3 length is 16 residues. Trimming removed 1 base at V and 4 bases at J, with 16 bases between. The CDR3 nucleotides are TGTGCCAGCAGCTTAGAGTCCCGGGGTGTGAGCACTGAAGCTTTCTTT. Its translation: CASSLESRGVSTEAFF.

This clone was recorded once. The rearrangement joins TRBV5-1 to TRBJ1-2, with TRBD1 as a possible D gene (6 bases). The V end lost 2 bases, the J end lost 4 bases, and 12 bases lay between the germline ends. The CDR3 totals 14 residues. Germline CDR1 and CDR2: SGHRS and YFSETQ. In DNA, the CDR3 is TGCGCCAGCAGCTTCACCGGGACAACCTATGGCTACACCTTC. It specifies CASSFTGTTYGYTF.